This T cell receptor (beta chain) was sequenced for a study of cytomegalovirus exposure and HLA in healthy donors. Findings and caveats of the study: A later analysis showed TCR association rates differing by HLA locus, peaking at DRB1 and lowest at HLA-C. The study had only CMV serostatus as immune exposure information. The dataset shows that most TCR sequences were rare, while some public TCRs occurred in many donors.

CDR3 length: 16 residues. Germline values: CDR1 SGHDN, CDR2 FVKESK. V lost 5 bases, J lost 1 base, and 9 bases stayed unmatched. PCR employed 60 Vbeta and 13 Jbeta primers. Source study methods: Counted up in a later analysis, unique TCR beta chains came to around 80 million, with around 12 million shared. Sequencing used immunoSEQ multiplex PCR; TCRdb keeps in-frame clones, though not all of them. V, J and clone size were drawn from that table, and D and trimming were deduced from the DNA. The sample comprises 130,000 or so clones, less than 90% of which are singletons, and approximately 1.4% rests with the top ten. Points on this clone: The antigen is undetermined.

The genes are TRBV14 and TRBJ1-1; 8 nucleotides line up with TRBD1. The clonotype was recovered from a man aged 35-49 years in good health and CMV-seronegative. The source material was PBMCs. The CDR3 nucleotides read TGTGCCAGCAGCAACGGACAGGGATGGGGGAACACTGAAGCTTTCTTT. This encodes CASSNGQGWGNTEAFF.